What follows is one TCR beta chain and its context. Antigen: not known. TCRdb ran MiXCR on the RT-PCR reads and lists one entry per CDR3 protein. Of roughly 190,000 distinct CDR3 sequences in the sample, 14% are singletons; the top ten hold about a quarter. The ends were cut back, 2 bases at V and 0 bases at J, with 11 bases in the middle. CDR1 is DFQATT and CDR2 is SNEGSKA in the germline V gene (reference sequence). The CDR3 has 16 amino acids. The record originates from a study of response to subunit inactivated influenza vaccine. Overall study results and limits: Authors suggested seasonal influenza vaccinations each recruit few new T cells.

The specimen was CD8+ T cells sorted from PBMCs, collected about 5 days after vaccination. This chain connects TRBV20-1 to TRBJ1-6, with D possibly TRBD1 on 6 matching bases. The receptor's source is a man aged 50 to 60 who received an inactivated influenza vaccine. CDR3 in amino acids: CSARPQGSSYNSPLHF. In DNA, the CDR3 is TGCAGTGCTAGACCCCAGGGGAGCTCCTATAATTCACCCCTCCACTTT.